This T cell receptor beta chain stems from a study of blood T cell repertoires in COVID-19. Overall study context: Acute-phase and convalescent COVID-19 samples originated in the United States, Italy and Spain.

Authors' data handling: Using reference gene primer amplification, nucleated cell counts were estimated. Here immunoSEQ multiplex PCR was the method, and the copy in TCRdb shows in-frame clones only, minus some. V and J calls and clone size follow that table, whereas D and trimming were derived from the DNA. Of about 130,000 clones detected, approximately 86% appear once; the ten largest clones hold approximately 10%. This clone has more than one count but fewer than ten. The clonotype was recovered from a woman aged 65 to 85 with COVID-19, enrolled during active disease. The material sequenced was peripheral blood.

CDR3 residues: CASSLGPDSRSYEQYF. CDR3 nucleotides: TGTGCCAGCAGCTTGGGGCCGGACAGTCGCTCCTACGAGCAGTACTTC. V and J are TRBV11-2 and TRBJ2-7; D may be TRBD1 (6 bases). The CDR3 has 16 amino acids. The germline V and J ends were trimmed by 3 bases and 0 bases, with 15 bases remaining between them. The germline CDR1 and CDR2 sequences are SGHAT and FQNNGV.